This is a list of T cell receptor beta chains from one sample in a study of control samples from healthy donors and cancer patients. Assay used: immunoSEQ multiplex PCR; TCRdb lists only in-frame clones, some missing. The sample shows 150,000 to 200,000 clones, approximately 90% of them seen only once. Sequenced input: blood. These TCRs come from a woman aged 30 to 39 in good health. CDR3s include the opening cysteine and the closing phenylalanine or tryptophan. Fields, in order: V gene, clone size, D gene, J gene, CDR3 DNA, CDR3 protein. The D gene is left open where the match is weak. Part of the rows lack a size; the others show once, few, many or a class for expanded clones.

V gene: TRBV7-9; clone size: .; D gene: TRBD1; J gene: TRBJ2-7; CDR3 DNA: TGTGCCAGCAGGTCTACAGGGGCGTCCTACGAGCAGTACTTC; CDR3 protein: CASRSTGASYEQYF
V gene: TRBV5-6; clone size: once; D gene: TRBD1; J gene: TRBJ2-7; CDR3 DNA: TGTGCCAGCAGCCCCCCGGGACAGGGCACGCCCTACGAGCAGTACTTC; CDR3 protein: CASSPPGQGTPYEQYF
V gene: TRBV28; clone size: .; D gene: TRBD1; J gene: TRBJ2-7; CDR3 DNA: TGTGCCAGCAGTACTCAGGGGGCCCTCTCTTACGAGCAGTACTTC; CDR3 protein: CASSTQGALSYEQYF
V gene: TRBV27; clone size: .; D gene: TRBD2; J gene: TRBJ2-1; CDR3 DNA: TGTGCCAGCAGTTTCTGGGAGGGACACAATGAGCAGTTCTTC; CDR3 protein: CASSFWEGHNEQFF
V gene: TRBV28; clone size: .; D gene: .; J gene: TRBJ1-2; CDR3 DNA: TGTGCCAGCGAAGGATTTCAGGGGAGAGCTAACTATGGCTACACCTTC; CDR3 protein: CASEGFQGRANYGYTF
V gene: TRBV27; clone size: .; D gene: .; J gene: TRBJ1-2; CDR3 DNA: TGTGCCAGCAGCACAAATGGGCTCGGTGGCTACACCTTC; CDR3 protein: CASSTNGLGGYTF
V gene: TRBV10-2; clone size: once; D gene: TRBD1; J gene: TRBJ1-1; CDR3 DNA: TGCGCCAGCAGCAGACAGGGGAACACTGAAGCTTTCTTT; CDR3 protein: CASSRQGNTEAFF
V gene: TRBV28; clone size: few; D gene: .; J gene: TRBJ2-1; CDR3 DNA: TGTGCCAGCAGTTCCTACAATGAGCAGTTCTTC; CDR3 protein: CASSSYNEQFF
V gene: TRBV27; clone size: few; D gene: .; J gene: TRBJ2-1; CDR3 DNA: TGTGCCAGCAGTCTAGGTGGGAATGAGCAGTTCTTC; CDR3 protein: CASSLGGNEQFF
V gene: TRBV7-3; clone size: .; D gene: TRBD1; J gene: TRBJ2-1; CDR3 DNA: TGTGCCAGCAGCTTACGAGGAGACAGGGGGACCTACAATGAGCAGTTCTTC; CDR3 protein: CASSLRGDRGTYNEQFF
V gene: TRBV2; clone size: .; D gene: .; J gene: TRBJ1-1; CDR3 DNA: TGTGCCAGCAGTGACACGAACACTGAAGCTTTCTTT; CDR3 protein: CASSDTNTEAFF
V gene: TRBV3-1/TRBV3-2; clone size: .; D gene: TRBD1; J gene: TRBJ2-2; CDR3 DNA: TGTGCCAGCAGCCGACAGGGGGAGCCCTTTTTTACCGGGGAGCTGTTTTTT; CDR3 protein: CASSRQGEPFFTGELFF
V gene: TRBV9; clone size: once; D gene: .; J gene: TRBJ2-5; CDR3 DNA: TGTGCCAGCAGCGAGGGGTTTCAAGAGACCCAGTACTTC; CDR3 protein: CASSEGFQETQYF
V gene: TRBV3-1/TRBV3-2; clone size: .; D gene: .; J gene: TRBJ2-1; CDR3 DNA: TGTGCCAGCAGCCAAGATCGGGATAGCCCCTACAATGAGCAGTTCTTC; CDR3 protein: CASSQDRDSPYNEQFF
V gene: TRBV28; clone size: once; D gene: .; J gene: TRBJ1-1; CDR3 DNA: TGTGCCAGCAGCTCGGACAGATTTATGAACACTGAAGCTTTCTTT; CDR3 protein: CASSSDRFMNTEAFF